Shown below are 28 T cell receptor beta chains from a single sample sequenced in a study of tissue T cells after allogeneic stem cell transplantation. Sequenced by immunoSEQ multiplex PCR; TCRdb stores in-frame clones only, minus some. The sample yields about 1,700 clones, roughly 50% seen once. Time point indicated: mouse harvest day 14 after allogeneic transplant. Tail vein injection delivered 10^7 T-cell-depleted bone marrow cells and 10^6 splenic CD5+ T cells. Input material: gut tissue. These receptors were taken from a female BALB/c mouse given C57BL/6 T cells with graft-versus-host disease after an allogeneic hematopoietic cell transplant.

On this clone: Germline and genes: mouse. With the read ending 1 residue before the CDR3 end, the germline J gene is used to fill in that end. The chain links TRBV26 to TRBJ2-7, with D perhaps matching TRBD1 (6 bases). The CDR3 sequence is 14 residues long. With 3 bases removed from V and 4 bases from J, the gap between germline ends came to 13 bases. Per the germline V gene, CDR1 is KGHPV and CDR2 is FQNQEV (reference sequence). The CDR3 DNA, read in part, is TGTGCCAGCAGTCTCCCGGGACAACAATATGAACAGTAC. It yields the protein CASSLPGQQYEQY. The full CDR3 protein reads CASSLPGQQYEQYF.

By share of the sample, this clone is large. Gene names are the mouse ones. The CDR3 end lies 1 residue beyond the end of the read and is filled in from the germline J gene. The chain uses TRBV5 and TRBJ2-7; 9 positions match TRBD2. The CDR3 has 15 residues. CDR1 is LGHNA and CDR2 is YNLKQL in the germline V gene (reference sequence). Unmatched junction bases numbered 4, after V lost 0 bases and J lost 4 bases. CDR3: CASSQDDWGPYEQYF. Partial CDR3 DNA: TGTGCCAGCAGCCAAGATGACTGGGGGCCTTATGAACAGTAC.

About this clone itself: The genes and germline here are from mouse. The CDR3 goes on 1 residue after the read ends, and that part is filled in from the germline J gene. J is TRBJ2-5 and V is TRBV13-2; D uncertain. Germline lookup yields CDR1 NNHNN and CDR2 SYGAGS (reference sequence). The CDR3 totals 15 residues. The ends were cut back, 5 bases at V and 3 bases at J, with 16 bases in the middle. The CDR3 reads CASGRAVMGQDTQYF. CDR3 DNA, as far as it was read: TGTGCCAGCGGGAGAGCAGTGATGGGACAAGACACCCAGTAC.

On this clone itself: Gene names denote mouse genes. With the read ending 1 residue before the CDR3 end, the germline J gene is used to fill in that end. The chain recombines TRBV4 with TRBJ2-4; D possibly uses TRBD1 or TRBD2 (5 bases each). The CDR3 loop spans 12 amino acids. Germline V lookup: CDR1 LGHDT, CDR2 YNNKQL (reference sequence). Deletions cut 4 bases from V and 5 bases from J, with 7 bases between. The DNA read from the CDR3 is TGTGCCAGCAGCTGGGGGTCAAACACCTTGTAC. Translating it yields CASSWGSNTLY. The entire CDR3 reads CASSWGSNTLYF.

Comments on this clone: The gene symbols are mouse symbols. The read terminates 1 residue before the CDR3 end, so the remaining end is supplied by the germline J gene. The chain joins TRBV3 to TRBJ2-7; 9 bases fit TRBD2. The CDR3 is 13 amino acids. Looked up from germline, CDR1 is SNHLY and CDR2 is FYNGKV (reference sequence). V lost 6 bases to trimming and J lost 4 bases; unmatched junction nucleotides: 4. The covered CDR3 bases are TGTGCCAGCAGTCCCGGGACTGGGTATGAACAGTAC. Translating it yields CASSPGTGYEQY. The CDR3 reads in full as CASSPGTGYEQYF.

Comments on this clone: Germline and genes: mouse. Sequencing ends 1 residue short of the CDR3 end; the germline J gene provides the rest. The gene calls are TRBV31 and TRBJ2-7; 10 bases match TRBD2. From germline, CDR1 is GKSSPN and CDR2 SITVG. The CDR3 has 14 amino acids. V gave up 0 bases and J gave up 4 bases; unmatched junction bases: 3. CDR3 residues: CAWSLGTGDYEQYF. The CDR3 DNA, read in part, is TGTGCCTGGAGTCTGGGGACTGGGGATTATGAACAGTAC.

Comments on this clone: Genes here carry mouse names. The sequenced fragment ends 1 residue before the CDR3 boundary, so the rest is inferred from the germline J gene. The rearrangement links TRBV3 to TRBJ1-2; 9 bases match TRBD1. The CDR3 is 15 amino acids. Germline V gene lookup returns CDR1 SNHLY and CDR2 FYNGKV (reference sequence). With 2 bases clipped from V and 2 bases from J, the junction kept 3 bases outside the gene matches. The covered CDR3 bases are TGTGCCAGCAGCTTACCGGGGACAGGGAACTCCGACTACACC. Its translation: CASSLPGTGNSDYT. The whole CDR3 reads CASSLPGTGNSDYTF. Full variable domain (outside the CDR3, taken from reference TRBV3 and TRBJ1-2): GPKVLQIPSHQIIDMGQMVTLNCDPVSNHLYFYWYKQILGQQMEFLVNFYNGKVMEKSKLFKDQFSVERPDGSYFTLKIQPTALEDSAVYFCASSLPGTGNSDYTFGSGTRLLVI.

Worth noting for this clone: The genes are named according to mouse. The CDR3 end falls 1 residue outside the read, so it is completed with the germline J gene. The V call is TRBV26, the J call TRBJ2-5; no clear D. V was clipped by 0 bases and J by 7 bases, with 2 bases between them. The CDR3 runs 11 residues. Per the germline V gene, CDR1 is KGHPV and CDR2 is FQNQEV (reference sequence). CDR3 DNA (partial): TGTGCCAGCAGTCTGTCGTACACCCAGTAC. This codes for CASSLSYTQY. The entire CDR3 protein reads CASSLSYTQYF.

On this clone: The listed genes are named as in mouse. The CDR3 bases that were read are TGTGCCAGCAGTGATACACAGTCAAACACAGAAGTCTTC. Amino acid sequence: CASSDTQSNTEVF. The whole CDR3 is CASSDTQSNTEVFF. The rearrangement links TRBV13-1 to TRBJ1-1; no reliable D call. Read data end 1 residue before the CDR3 end; the end is taken from the germline J gene. Germline V gene sequence: CDR1 NSHNY, CDR2 SYGAGN. The CDR3 sequence is 14 residues long. V dropped 1 base and J dropped 0 bases, with 7 bases sitting between them.

Of note for this clone: The germline and genes are mouse ones. CDR3 DNA, as far as it was read: TGTGCCAGCGGTGATGCCCAGGCGGGCACAGAAGTCTTC. Translated, it gives CASGDAQAGTEVF. The full CDR3 is CASGDAQAGTEVFF. The chain combines TRBV13-2 with TRBJ1-1; D remains ambiguous. The read stops 1 residue short of the end of the CDR3; the missing end is completed from the germline J gene. The V end was cut by 0 bases, the J end by 4 bases, with 10 bases between. CDR3 length equals 14 residues. Per germline, CDR1 NNHNN and CDR2 SYGAGS (reference sequence).

This clone rates as large. Gene names and germline match the mouse. The read terminates 1 residue ahead of where the CDR3 ends, so the germline J gene completes it. V and J are TRBV2 and TRBJ2-7, with 11 bases lining up with TRBD1. CDR3 size: 16 residues. Per the germline V gene, CDR1 is LGHNA and CDR2 is YSYQKL. Trimming removed 0 bases from V and 0 bases from J; junction bases left unmatched: 1. CDR3 sequence: CASSQDGTGGSYEQYF. CDR3 DNA, as far as it was read: TGTGCCAGCAGCCAAGATGGGACAGGGGGCTCCTATGAACAGTAC.

As regards this clone: Germline and genes: mouse. The CDR3 extends 1 residue past the end of the read, so its final part is completed from the germline J gene. The chain is built from TRBV16 and TRBJ2-1; 10 bases fit TRBD2. V was pared by 5 bases and J by 1 base, with 2 bases of the junction left unmatched. The CDR3 spans 15 residues. Germline-derived CDR1 and CDR2 are SGHSA and FRNQAP. CDR3 residues: CASSQDWGNYAEQFF. Partial CDR3 DNA: TGTGCAAGCAGCCAGGACTGGGGGAACTATGCTGAGCAGTTC.

Concerning this clone itself: Gene names follow the mouse nomenclature. The read gets to within 1 residue of the CDR3 end, and the germline J gene fills in the rest. The chain combines TRBV15 with TRBJ1-1; D remains unclear. V was trimmed by 3 bases and J by 7 bases, leaving 6 bases between them. CDR3 length: 11 amino acids. Germline loops: CDR1 SGHND, CDR2 FRSKSL. CDR3: CASSLGKEVFF. The DNA read from the CDR3 is TGTGCCAGCAGTTTGGGCAAAGAAGTCTTC. Variable domain in full (rest from reference TRBV15 and TRBJ1-1): DAGVTQTPRHEVAEKGQTIILKCEPVSGHNDLFWYRQTKIQGLELLSYFRSKSLMEDGGAFKDRFKAEMLNSSFSTLKIQPTEPKDSAVYLCASSLGKEVFFGKGTRLTVV.

Details on this clone: Mouse gene names and germline throughout. The read gets to within 1 residue of the CDR3 end, and the germline J gene fills in the rest. V is TRBV26 and J is TRBJ1-1; 9 bases are shared with TRBD1. The CDR3 consists of 14 residues. Trimming cost V 6 bases and J 4 bases; bases outside gene matches: 6. Germline CDR1 and CDR2: KGHPV and FQNQEV (reference sequence). CDR3 amino acids: CASRDPGQGTEVFF. CDR3 DNA (partial): TGTGCCAGCAGGGATCCGGGACAGGGCACAGAAGTCTTC.

In the case of this clone: Gene names and germline refer to mouse. The observed sequence ends 1 residue before the CDR3 terminus, with the missing tail filled in from the germline J gene. The chain employs TRBV12-1 and TRBJ2-1; 8 bases line up with TRBD2. The CDR3 runs 13 residues. The germline V gene encodes CDR1 SGHSN and CDR2 HYEKVE. Losses at the gene ends were 1 base for V and 6 bases for J; bases not matched to a gene: 1. Here the CDR3 reads CASSLGGLAEQFF. The CDR3 bases that were read are TGTGCCAGCTCTCTGGGGGGGCTTGCTGAGCAGTTC.

This clone has a handful of counts. Gene names and germline refer to mouse. Read sequence stops 1 residue before the CDR3 end, and the germline J gene provides the missing end. The rearrangement joins TRBV13-3 to TRBJ2-7, with unresolved D. V lost 0 bases to trimming and J lost 4 bases, with 2 bases between them. Germline loops: CDR1 NNHDY, CDR2 SYVADS. The CDR3 spans 11 residues. The CDR3 loop is CASSDGYEQYF. The CDR3 DNA, read in part, is TGTGCCAGCAGTGATGGGTATGAACAGTAC.

Details on this clone: The genes are named according to mouse. Read sequence stops 1 residue before the CDR3 end, and the germline J gene provides the missing end. This sequence joins TRBV13-3 and TRBJ2-5, with unresolved D. Germline assignment: CDR1 NNHDY and CDR2 SYVADS. Trimming shortened V by 9 bases and J by 11 bases, and 16 bases separated the two germline ends. The CDR3 is 11 amino acids. The sequenced CDR3 bases are TGTGCCACAGAAGGCGTTTATGACCAGTAC. Protein product: CATEGVYDQY. The whole CDR3 is CATEGVYDQYF.

Note on this clone: Genes here carry mouse names. Coverage ceases 1 residue before the CDR3 finishes, and the germline J gene fills in the end. This chain uses TRBV26 with TRBJ1-1; 7 nucleotides align to TRBD1. CDR1 KGHPV and CDR2 FQNQEV come from the germline V gene (reference sequence). With 3 bases clipped from V and 8 bases from J, the junction kept 3 bases outside the gene matches. The CDR3 length is 12 residues. CDR3 residues: CASSLDRVEVFF. The CDR3 bases that were read are TGTGCCAGCAGTCTTGACAGGGTCGAAGTCTTC.

A note on this clone: The genes and germline here are from mouse. The read ends 1 residue early relative to the CDR3; the germline J gene fills the gap. J is TRBJ1-4 and V is TRBV24, with 10 bases that match TRBD1. The junction had 2 bases not matched to a gene; V was cut back by 4 bases and J by 3 bases. Germline CDR1 is KGHTA and CDR2 is FRNEEI. The CDR3 is 15 residues long. The CDR3 region is CASSPGQGTNERLFF. Partial CDR3 DNA: TGTGCCAGCAGTCCGGGACAGGGGACCAACGAAAGATTATTT.

On this clone: Gene names and germline match the mouse. The sequenced fragment ends 1 residue before the CDR3 boundary, so the rest is inferred from the germline J gene. The chain carries TRBV13-3 and TRBJ2-7, with 10 bases that match TRBD2. V dropped 5 bases and J dropped 2; count of bases not matched to a gene: 1. Germline CDR1 NNHDY, CDR2 SYVADS. This CDR3 spans 13 amino acids. The part of the CDR3 DNA that was read is TGTGCCAGCAGGGGACTGGGGACCTATGAACAGTAC. Translating gives CASRGLGTYEQY. The entire CDR3 sequence reads CASRGLGTYEQYF.

On this clone itself: Gene names are mouse gene names. The read terminates 1 residue before the CDR3 end, so the remaining end is supplied by the germline J gene. The chain carries TRBV26 and TRBJ1-2, with TRBD1 matching 10 bases. V dropped 6 bases and J dropped 6; count of bases not matched to a gene: 4. Per germline, CDR1 KGHPV and CDR2 FQNQEV (reference sequence). CDR3 length: 13 amino acids. The DNA read from the CDR3 is TGTGCCAGCAGCCCGACAGGGGGCACCGACTACACC. It yields the protein CASSPTGGTDYT. The entire CDR3 reads CASSPTGGTDYTF.

Judged by abundance, this clone is large. These gene names are mouse names. Read sequence stops 1 residue before the CDR3 end, and the germline J gene provides the missing end. The rearrangement uses TRBV20 and TRBJ2-5; TRBD2 agrees at 11 bases. Germline V gives CDR1 GFQATS, CDR2 STVNSAI. The junction had 1 base not matched to a gene; V was cut back by 6 bases and J by 2 bases. The CDR3 runs to 13 residues. CDR3: CGAGTGGQDTQYF. The CDR3 bases that were read are TGTGGTGCGGGGACTGGGGGCCAAGACACCCAGTAC.

As regards this clone: Gene names denote mouse genes. Partial CDR3 DNA: TGTGCCAGCTCTCAGACATTTTCTGGAAATACGCTCTAT. Translation gives CASSQTFSGNTLY. The complete CDR3 sequence is CASSQTFSGNTLYF. V is TRBV12-1 and J is TRBJ1-3; D unresolved. The sequenced fragment ends 1 residue before the CDR3 boundary, so the rest is inferred from the germline J gene. The V end lost 2 bases, the J end lost 0 bases, and 7 bases lay between the germline ends. Germline values: CDR1 SGHSN, CDR2 HYEKVE. This CDR3 is 14 amino acids long.

This clone was detected a few times. Here the gene names and germline are mouse. With the read ending 1 residue before the CDR3 end, the germline J gene is used to fill in that end. V usage is TRBV19 and J usage is TRBJ2-7, with D possibly TRBD1 on 5 matching bases. The CDR3 is made up of 12 amino acids. The V gene's germline CDR1 is FNHDT and CDR2 SITEND (reference sequence). Trimming stripped 4 bases from V and 2 bases from J, with 7 bases between. The chain's CDR3 is CASSLDTYEQYF. The sequenced part of the CDR3 DNA is TGTGCCAGCAGTCTGGACACCTATGAACAGTAC.

About this clone: Each gene name is a mouse one. The read comes to an end 1 residue before the CDR3 does, leaving the germline J gene to fill in the end. The gene calls are TRBV20 and TRBJ1-1; unclear D gene. The V gene's germline CDR1 is GFQATS and CDR2 STVNSAI. V lost 3 bases and J 1 base, leaving 9 bases between the germline ends. The CDR3 length is 13 residues. Incomplete CDR3 DNA: TGTGGTGCTAGAGAGGCCCGGAACACAGAAGTCTTC. It encodes CGAREARNTEVF. Given in full, the CDR3 is CGAREARNTEVFF.

Of note for this clone: The genes and germline here are from mouse. The sequence runs out 1 residue before the end of the CDR3; the remainder is reconstructed from the germline J gene. V is TRBV26 and J is TRBJ2-1; TRBD1 aligns across 8 bases. Losses at the gene ends were 3 bases for V and 1 base for J; bases not matched to a gene: 2. This CDR3 has 15 amino acids. The V gene's germline CDR1 is KGHPV and CDR2 FQNQEV (reference sequence). CDR3 protein: CASSLTGGNYAEQFF. Incomplete CDR3 DNA: TGTGCCAGCAGTCTCACAGGGGGGAACTATGCTGAGCAGTTC.

This clone was found a few times. The germline and genes are mouse ones. The CDR3 is cut off 1 residue early in the read; its end comes from the germline J gene. This chain joins TRBV13-3 and TRBJ2-7, with 7 bases that match TRBD1. The CDR3 is 12 amino acids. The V and J ends lost 5 bases and 4 bases, in that order; junction bases with no gene match: 3. Germline CDR1 and CDR2: NNHDY and SYVADS. The CDR3 loop reads CASRSGQYEQYF. CDR3 DNA, as far as it was read: TGTGCCAGCAGGTCGGGACAGTATGAACAGTAC.

About this clone: Gene names denote mouse genes. Sequencing ends 1 residue short of the CDR3 end; the germline J gene provides the rest. The chain combines TRBV3 with TRBJ2-3, with a tentative D call TRBD1 (6 bases). The CDR3 runs 14 residues. Germline V gives CDR1 SNHLY, CDR2 FYNGKV (reference sequence). V was cut by 5 bases and J by 3 bases, with 12 bases left in between. The covered CDR3 bases are TGTGCCAGCAGCCCACAGGGATGGGCAGAAACGCTGTAT. Its translation: CASSPQGWAETLY. The CDR3 in full is CASSPQGWAETLYF. Full variable domain (remainder filled in from reference TRBV3 and TRBJ2-3): GPKVLQIPSHQIIDMGQMVTLNCDPVSNHLYFYWYKQILGQQMEFLVNFYNGKVMEKSKLFKDQFSVERPDGSYFTLKIQPTALEDSAVYFCASSPQGWAETLYFGSGTRLTVL.